The 28 T cell receptor beta chains below were found in one sample sequenced in a study of T cell clonality in common variable immunodeficiency. Sequencing used immunoSEQ multiplex PCR; TCRdb keeps in-frame clones, though not all of them. The table lists more than 55,000 clones, no singletons, with around 1.6% in the top ten. Material for sequencing was peripheral blood mononuclear cells. These receptors all stem from a person aged 18-69 years in good health.

This clone has at least ten counts. The read stops 3 residues short of the end of the CDR3; the missing end is completed from the germline J gene. The chain links TRBV7-9 to TRBJ2-7; 8 nucleotides match TRBD1. V lost 0 bases and J lost 6; bases outside the gene matches: 4. The germline V gene has CDR1 SEHNR and CDR2 FQNEAQ (reference sequence). CDR3 length: 14 amino acids. CDR3 bases read: TGTGCCAGCAGCTTAGCGGACAGGGCCCGCGAG. Translation gives CASSLADRARE. The complete CDR3 reads CASSLADRAREQYF.

This clone was counted many times. The covered CDR3 bases are TGTGCCAGCTCACTTGACAGGGTAGAGACC. Encoded protein: CASSLDRVET. The CDR3 in its entirety is CASSLDRVETQYF. J is TRBJ2-5 and V is TRBV18; 7 bases are a match to TRBD1. The read ends 3 residues early relative to the CDR3; the germline J gene fills the gap. V was pared by 4 bases and J by 4 bases, with 3 bases of the junction left unmatched. This CDR3 is 13 amino acids long. Germline-derived CDR1 and CDR2 are KGHSH and LQKENI.

This clone has a count of ten or more. Read data end 3 residues before the CDR3 end; the end is taken from the germline J gene. The chain employs TRBV5-4 and TRBJ2-1; 7 bases map to TRBD2. Per germline, CDR1 SGHNT and CDR2 YYREEE (reference sequence). This CDR3 has 14 residues. V shed 0 bases, J shed 5 bases, and the junction held 2 bases outside the gene matches. The CDR3 DNA, read in part, is TGTGCCAGCAGCTTGGTACTAGCGAACAATGAG. Protein: CASSLVLANNE. In full, the CDR3 reads CASSLVLANNEQFF.

This clone was recorded many times. The CDR3 is cut off 3 residues early in the read; its end comes from the germline J gene. The J gene is TRBJ2-7, the V gene TRBV5-1; D is possibly TRBD2 (7 bases). Trimming took 4 bases from V and 3 from J, leaving 14 bases between them. The CDR3 sequence is 14 residues long. Germline V gene sequence: CDR1 SGHRS, CDR2 YFSETQ. CDR3: CASSRGGGSYEQYF. CDR3 DNA (partial): TGCGCCAGCAGCAGGGGGGGAGGTAGCTACGAG.

Ten or more counts support this clone. The sequence runs out 3 residues before the end of the CDR3; the remainder is reconstructed from the germline J gene. The V call is TRBV7-9, the J call TRBJ2-3, with D possibly TRBD2 on 6 matching bases. The germline CDR1 and CDR2 sequences are SEHNR and FQNEAQ (reference sequence). V lost 3 bases and J 0 bases, leaving 10 bases between the germline ends. This CDR3 has 15 amino acids. The CDR3 DNA, read in part, is TGTGCCAGCAGCTTGGGTAGCGGAAGCACAGATACG. As protein: CASSLGSGSTDT. The whole CDR3 is CASSLGSGSTDTQYF. Full variable domain (remainder filled in from reference TRBV7-9 and TRBJ2-3): DTGVSQNPRHKITKRGQNVTFRCDPISEHNRLYWYRQTLGQGPEFLTYFQNEAQLEKSRLLSDRFSAERPKGSFSTLEIQRTEQGDSAMYLCASSLGSGSTDTQYFGPGTRLTVL.

The sample holds many counts of this clone. Coverage ceases 3 residues before the CDR3 finishes, and the germline J gene fills in the end. The genes are TRBV5-1 and TRBJ2-5; maybe TRBD2 (6 bases). This CDR3 is 15 amino acids long. The germline CDR1 and CDR2 sequences are SGHRS and YFSETQ. V gave up 1 base and J gave up 3 bases, with 13 bases separating them. The CDR3 protein is CASSLRGGVEETQYF. The CDR3 DNA, read in part, is TGCGCCAGCAGCTTGAGAGGAGGGGTTGAAGAGACC. The whole variable domain, remainder taken from reference TRBV5-1 and TRBJ2-5, is KAGVTQTPRYLIKTRGQQVTLSCSPISGHRSVSWYQQTPGQGLQFLFEYFSETQRNKGNFPGRFSGRQFSNSRSEMNVSTLELGDSALYLCASSLRGGVEETQYFGPGTRLLVL.

This clone was seen many times. The observed sequence ends 3 residues before the CDR3 terminus, with the missing tail filled in from the germline J gene. J is TRBJ1-1 and V is TRBV7-2; D might be TRBD1 (5 bases). The CDR3 runs 15 residues. Germline V gene lookup returns CDR1 SGHTA and CDR2 FQGNSA. CDR3 in amino acids: CASSLVGGGRSKAFF. CDR3 DNA (partial): TGTGCCAGCAGCTTAGTGGGCGGGGGGAGGAGTAAA.

In its sample, this clone was seen many times. The read is 3 residues too short to cover the CDR3 end, so that end is filled in from the germline J gene. The chain uses TRBV5-5 and TRBJ1-1, with 7 bases that match TRBD1. CDR1 and CDR2 from the germline V gene are SGHKS and YYEKEE (reference sequence). The CDR3 covers 11 residues. The J segment lost 6 bases and the V segment lost 6 bases, leaving 2 bases of the junction unmatched. This CDR3 reads CASTQGAEAFF. CDR3 DNA, as far as it was read: TGTGCCAGCACCCAGGGGGCTGAA. Full variable domain (remainder filled in from reference TRBV5-5 and TRBJ1-1): DAGVTQSPTHLIKTRGQQVTLRCSPISGHKSVSWYQQVLGQGPQFIFQYYEKEERGRGNFPDRFSARQFPNYSSELNVNALLLGDSALYLCASTQGAEAFFGQGTRLTVV.

In its sample, this clone was seen many times. This CDR3 reads CSAALDPDRGAYEQYF. The sequenced CDR3 bases are TGCAGTGCTGCCTTAGACCCGGACAGGGGTGCCTACGAG. This sequence joins TRBV20-1 and TRBJ2-7, with 9 positions matching TRBD1. The read ends 3 residues before the CDR3 terminus; that terminus is restored from the germline J gene. The CDR3 contains 16 residues. V was pared by 5 bases and J by 2 bases, with 13 bases of the junction left unmatched. The germline CDR1 and CDR2 sequences are DFQATT and SNEGSKA (reference sequence).

This clone was recorded at least ten times. The read terminates 3 residues before the CDR3 end, so the remaining end is supplied by the germline J gene. J is TRBJ2-5 and V is TRBV19; D is perhaps TRBD1 (5 bases). CDR3 size: 15 residues. The germline V gene encodes CDR1 LNHDA and CDR2 SQIVND (reference sequence). The V end was cut by 4 bases, the J end by 4 bases, with 16 bases between. CDR3 sequence: CASSRTQQVRETQYF. The CDR3 bases that were read are TGTGCCAGTAGTAGGACCCAACAGGTTCGAGAGACC.

This clone has just a few counts. The DNA ends 3 residues before the CDR3 does, and the rest of the CDR3 is filled in from the germline J gene. This chain uses TRBV19 with TRBJ1-5; TRBD1 is a possible D gene (5 bases). Germline CDR1 is LNHDA and CDR2 is SQIVND (reference sequence). The CDR3 loop spans 12 amino acids. Trimming removed 6 bases at V and 4 bases at J, with 7 bases between. The CDR3 loop is CASRTENQPQHF. The CDR3 DNA, read in part, is TGTGCCAGTAGGACAGAAAATCAGCCC.

This clone was counted many times. The read halts 3 residues ahead of the CDR3 end, with the missing end drawn from the germline J gene. The rearrangement joins TRBV18 to TRBJ2-3; D remains ambiguous. V was shortened by 0 bases and J by 3 bases, with 13 bases between the two germline ends. This CDR3 spans 16 amino acids. CDR1 KGHSH and CDR2 LQKENI come from the germline V gene. Partial CDR3 DNA: TGTGCCAGCTCACCACCGGGCCCTATAAGGACAGATACG. Protein product: CASSPPGPIRTDT. The whole CDR3 is CASSPPGPIRTDTQYF.

This clone has a count of ten or more. The CDR3 end falls 3 residues outside the read, so it is completed with the germline J gene. The chain links TRBV3-1 (or the pseudogene TRBV3-2) to TRBJ2-3; 10 nucleotides agree with TRBD2. There are 15 residues in the CDR3. CDR1 and CDR2 from the germline V gene are LGHDT and YNNKEL (reference sequence). Trimming at V came to 3 bases and at J to 1 base, leaving 1 base not matched to a gene. The CDR3: CASSHLAGGTDTQYF. CDR3 DNA (partial): TGTGCCAGCAGCCATCTAGCGGGGGGCACAGATACG.

The sample holds many counts of this clone. The read terminates 3 residues before the CDR3 end, so the remaining end is supplied by the germline J gene. This chain connects TRBV29-1 to TRBJ1-1; a possible D gene is TRBD1 (5 bases). Germline V CDR1 and CDR2: SQVTM, ANQGSEA. With 1 base removed from V and 1 base from J, the gap between germline ends came to 7 bases. The CDR3 contains 13 residues. The part of the CDR3 DNA that was read is TGCAGCGTTGAAGGGGGCGCGAACACTGAA. Translating it yields CSVEGGANTE. The full CDR3 protein is CSVEGGANTEAFF.

In the case of this clone: The CDR3 end falls 3 residues outside the read, so it is completed with the germline J gene. The gene calls are TRBV20-1 and TRBJ1-2, with D uncertain. CDR3 length: 13 residues. Trimming took 2 bases from V and 7 from J, leaving 14 bases between them. Germline CDR1 and CDR2: DFQATT and SNEGSKA (reference sequence). The covered CDR3 bases are TGCAGTGCTAGAAATACCAAAACAGCTGGC. Its translation is CSARNTKTAG. The entire CDR3 reads CSARNTKTAGYTF.

This clone was seen ten or more times. The read ends 3 residues shy of where the CDR3 ends; the end is completed using the germline J gene. The chain uses TRBV24-1 and TRBJ2-7; D gene uncertain. Germline CDR1 and CDR2: KGHDR and SFDVKD. The CDR3 runs to 11 residues. Trimming removed 1 base at V and 6 bases at J, with 3 bases between. The CDR3 spells CATSDFSEQYF. The CDR3 bases that were read are TGTGCCACCAGTGATTTTAGCGAG.

Many counts were recorded for this clone. Coverage ceases 3 residues before the CDR3 finishes, and the germline J gene fills in the end. The V gene is TRBV5-1, the J gene TRBJ2-2; 10 bases line up with TRBD1. This CDR3 is built from 16 residues. Germline values: CDR1 SGHRS, CDR2 YFSETQ. The junction had 4 bases not matched to a gene; V was cut back by 3 bases and J by 2 bases. Incomplete CDR3 DNA: TGCGCCAGCAGCTCCCGGACAGGGGGTAACACCGGGGAG. It yields the protein CASSSRTGGNTGE. The whole CDR3 reads CASSSRTGGNTGELFF.

At least ten counts were recorded for this clone. The sequenced fragment ends 3 residues before the CDR3 boundary, so the rest is inferred from the germline J gene. V and J are TRBV20-1 and TRBJ2-1; 11 bases line up with TRBD2. The CDR3 length is 17 residues. CDR1 is DFQATT, CDR2 SNEGSKA, per germline (reference sequence). V lost 5 bases to trimming and J lost 8 bases; unmatched junction nucleotides: 17. CDR3 DNA (partial): TGCAGTGCTCCGATCTATTCGGGACTAGCGGATAGGGATGAG. It translates to CSAPIYSGLADRDE. In full, the CDR3 is CSAPIYSGLADRDEQFF.

This clone was recorded many times. The CDR3 end lies 3 residues beyond the end of the read and is filled in from the germline J gene. This chain links TRBV5-4 with TRBJ2-2, with 9 bases aligning to TRBD1. The junction had 2 bases not matched to a gene; V was cut back by 0 bases and J by 5 bases. The CDR3 covers 15 residues. Germline CDR1 is SGHNT and CDR2 is YYREEE (reference sequence). CDR3 bases read: TGTGCCAGCAGCTTGGGGACAGGGGTTACCGGGGAG. It translates to CASSLGTGVTGE. Given in full, the CDR3 is CASSLGTGVTGELFF.

This clone appeared many times. The junction differs from germline at one of its ends, possibly a read error. Sequencing ends 3 residues short of the CDR3 end; the germline J gene provides the rest. This sequence joins TRBV4-2 and TRBJ2-1; D may be TRBD2 (5 bases). From germline, CDR1 is LGHNA and CDR2 YNFKEQ. The CDR3 covers 17 residues. The CDR3 here is CASSQATFTSGHNEQFF. The CDR3 DNA, read in part, is TGCGCCAGCAGCCAAGCAACTTTCACTAGTGGTCACAATGAG.

This clone was found a few times. The CDR3 end lies 3 residues beyond the end of the read and is filled in from the germline J gene. This chain joins TRBV20-1 and TRBJ2-1, with 7 bases that match TRBD1. The germline CDR1 and CDR2 sequences are DFQATT and SNEGSKA (reference sequence). The CDR3 loop spans 14 amino acids. V trimming: 2 bases; J trimming: 2 bases; junction bases outside the gene matches: 3. The CDR3 bases that were read are TGCAGTGCTAGATCCGGGACAGCCTACAATGAG. Its translation is CSARSGTAYNE. The CDR3 as a whole reads CSARSGTAYNEQFF.

This clone appeared many times. This chain's CDR3 is CASSLGRTGRGNEQFF. The sequenced CDR3 bases are TGTGCCAGCAGTTTGGGGAGGACAGGGAGGGGCAATGAG. This chain connects TRBV12-3 or TRBV12-4 to TRBJ2-1; tentatively, D is TRBD1 (8 bases). The CDR3 end lies 3 residues beyond the end of the read and is filled in from the germline J gene. This CDR3 comprises 16 residues. V was cut by 3 bases and J by 6 bases, with 18 bases left in between.

This clone has ten or more counts. The DNA ends 3 residues before the CDR3 does, and the rest of the CDR3 is filled in from the germline J gene. The chain couples TRBV5-1 to TRBJ2-7; D possibly corresponds to TRBD1 (5 bases). Trimming cost V 0 bases and J 3 bases, with 13 bases left between them. This CDR3 comprises 15 residues. The germline CDR1 and CDR2 sequences are SGHRS and YFSETQ. The CDR3 is CASSLGQSTYYEQYF. The CDR3 bases that were read are TGCGCCAGCAGCTTGGGACAGTCCACTTACTACGAG.

This clone came up many times. The covered CDR3 bases are TGTGCCAGCAGCCAAAATCAGCTAGCGGGAGAAGAGACC. Protein sequence: CASSQNQLAGEET. The whole CDR3 protein is CASSQNQLAGEETQYF. The chain combines TRBV4-2 with TRBJ2-5; TRBD2 aligns across 10 bases. Read sequence stops 3 residues before the CDR3 end, and the germline J gene provides the missing end. This CDR3 has 16 amino acids. Germline trimming cut 2 bases from V and 3 bases from J; bases unmatched to any gene: 6. Germline V CDR1 and CDR2: LGHNA, YNFKEQ.

This clone has ten or more counts. The read ends 3 residues shy of where the CDR3 ends; the end is completed using the germline J gene. V is TRBV19 and J is TRBJ2-5; a possible D gene is TRBD2 (6 bases). Germline V CDR1 and CDR2: LNHDA, SQIVND (reference sequence). Trimming removed 8 bases at V and 5 bases at J, with 18 bases between. CDR3 size: 14 residues. The CDR3 loop reads CASSYPGLIETQYF. The covered CDR3 bases are TGTGCCAGTTCCTATCCGGGACTTATCGAGACC.

In this sample, this clone turned up many times. Read coverage stops 3 residues before the CDR3 terminus; the germline J gene supplies the remainder. The chain uses TRBV19 and TRBJ2-1, with 11 nucleotides matching TRBD2. The CDR3 is made up of 15 amino acids. Germline CDR1 and CDR2: LNHDA and SQIVND (reference sequence). V shed 7 bases and J 3 bases; nucleotides not matched to a gene: 5. Incomplete CDR3 DNA: TGTGCCAGTACTACTGGACTAGCGGGCTACAATGAG. Protein: CASTTGLAGYNE. Given in full, the CDR3 is CASTTGLAGYNEQFF.

This clone was observed at least ten times. Sequence at one end of the junction differs from germline and may be a read error. The CDR3 extends 3 residues past the end of the read, so its final part is completed from the germline J gene. This chain uses TRBV4-2 with TRBJ2-5; 9 positions match TRBD2. CDR1 LGHNA and CDR2 YNFKEQ come from the germline V gene. The length of the CDR3 is 16 residues. This CDR3 reads CASSQFSGSIGETQYF. The CDR3 DNA, read in part, is TGCGCCAGCAGCCAATTTAGCGGGAGTATTGGGGAGACC.

There are many counts of this clone. The CDR3 here is CASSLTRDSYNEQFF. CDR3 DNA (partial): TGTGCCAGCAGCTTAACGCGGGACTCCTACAATGAG. The chain is built from TRBV7-3 and TRBJ2-1, with a weak D call TRBD2 (6 bases). With the read ending 3 residues before the CDR3 end, the germline J gene is used to fill in that end. Trimming stripped 0 bases from V and 0 bases from J, with 6 bases between. The V gene's germline CDR1 is SGHTA and CDR2 FQGTGA. The CDR3 consists of 15 residues.